Listed below are T cell receptor beta chains from one sample, sequenced in a study of shared clonotypes between healthy human individuals. Data came from immunoSEQ multiplex PCR; TCRdb stores just in-frame clones and leaves some out. Here the sample spans 2 million to 2.5 million clones, 90% to 97% being singletons. The source material was naive CD4+ T cells sorted from blood. These receptors came from a man between 18 and 35 years old in good health. CDR3s include the opening cysteine and the closing phenylalanine or tryptophan. The order of the fields is CDR3 length, V gene, J gene, CDR3 protein.

16	TRBV9	TRBJ2-1	CASSVGRAGAPHEQFF
14	TRBV2	TRBJ1-5	CASRPTGGGQPQHF
15	TRBV6-6	TRBJ1-1	CASSYKDRVNTEAFF
14	TRBV11-2	TRBJ2-7	CASRFSGSFHEQYF
13	TRBV6-1	TRBJ2-3	CASSSGSSDTQYF
14	TRBV19	TRBJ1-2	CASSIPTGFYGYTF
15	TRBV14	TRBJ2-3	CASSLGQGMADTQYF
15	TRBV5-1	TRBJ2-1	CASSSPGLATDEQFF
13	TRBV7-2	TRBJ2-7	CASSLVVSYEQYF
11	TRBV28	TRBJ2-7	CASSGVNRQYF
15	TRBV30	TRBJ2-7	CAWSNSGTGAYEQYF
15	TRBV5-4	TRBJ1-1	CASSLRELSGTEAFF
15	TRBV2	TRBJ1-6	CASTLTGDYNSPLHF
15	TRBV2	TRBJ1-4	CASRLEGQGQEKLFF
15	TRBV4-2	TRBJ2-7	CASSQARERVYEQYF
15	TRBV7-2	TRBJ2-5	CASSLEGAHQETQYF
15	TRBV15	TRBJ2-7	CATSSGQVGVDEQYF
13	TRBV29-1	TRBJ1-1	CSVRQGLNTEAFF
12	TRBV7-3	TRBJ2-7	CASSATGFEQYF
13	TRBV7-9	TRBJ2-3	CASSLFGTDTQYF
14	TRBV5-4	TRBJ2-7	CASSPRNSDYEQYF
14	TRBV2	TRBJ1-4	CASLGDRQNEKLFF
15	TRBV28	TRBJ1-3	CASTPDRGPGNTIYF
13	TRBV18	TRBJ2-5	CASSAPGKETQYF
14	TRBV28	TRBJ1-2	CASRSEGHDDQGTF
15	TRBV7-2	TRBJ2-3	CASSLQTGGTDTQYF
16	TRBV28	TRBJ2-1	CASSLLGPLAGNEQFF
16	TRBV7-3	TRBJ2-2	CASSLDMIGSTGELFF
14	TRBV5-1	TRBJ2-7	CASSLATAPYEQYF
13	TRBV4-1	TRBJ1-2	CASSQDTPYGYTF
15	TRBV7-2	TRBJ2-7	CASSLSLAGMYEQYF
14	TRBV5-4	TRBJ1-1	CASSPKWVNTEAFF
15	TRBV19	TRBJ2-7	CASRTSGTDHYEQYF
13	TRBV19	TRBJ1-3	CAGGSISGNTIYF
16	TRBV5-4	TRBJ2-7	CASSLGVAGGVYEQYF
17	TRBV5-1	TRBJ2-5	CASSLLSGGARQETQYF
15	TRBV9	TRBJ2-7	CASSDHRGWESEQYF
13	TRBV6-5	TRBJ2-7	CASSYHRSYEQYF
16	TRBV28	TRBJ2-5	CASSFVGVSYQETQYF
11	TRBV20-1	TRBJ2-1	CSARGRNEQFF
16	TRBV4-3	TRBJ2-2	CASSQGLAPNTGELFF
15	TRBV5-1	TRBJ1-2	CASSLASQGGYGYTF
14	TRBV14	TRBJ2-3	CASSPGGAPDTQYF
20	TRBV4-3	TRBJ2-1	CASSQDFLWGSGSPYNEQFF
15	TRBV9	TRBJ2-3	CASSVAGGSTDTQYF
14	TRBV28	TRBJ1-2	CASSSTGIGYGYTF
15	TRBV30	TRBJ2-7	CAWSDRGVLDYEQYF
14	TRBV2	TRBJ1-3	CASSYSLVGNTIYF
12	TRBV29-1	TRBJ1-1	CSTRNGGTEAFF